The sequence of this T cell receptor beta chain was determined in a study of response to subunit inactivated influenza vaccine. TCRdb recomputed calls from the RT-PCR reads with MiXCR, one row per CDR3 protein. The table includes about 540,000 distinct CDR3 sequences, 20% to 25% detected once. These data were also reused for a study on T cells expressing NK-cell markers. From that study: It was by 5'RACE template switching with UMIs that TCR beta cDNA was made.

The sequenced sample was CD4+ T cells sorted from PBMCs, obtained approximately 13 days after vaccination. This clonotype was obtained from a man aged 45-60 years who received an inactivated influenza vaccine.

The CDR3 nucleotides read TGTGCCATTACGAGACAGGGGTGGAATCAGCCCCAGCATTTT. It specifies CAITRQGWNQPQHF. V gene TRBV25-1 combines with J gene TRBJ1-5, with 8 bases fitting TRBD1. Germline loops: CDR1 MGHDK, CDR2 SYGVNS. The CDR3 length is 14 residues. V was clipped by 10 bases and J by 4 bases; unmatched bases: 9.